This T cell receptor beta chain emerged from a study of shared clonotypes between healthy human individuals. About the study: Donors had three CD4 naive, three CD4 memory, two CD8 naive and one CD8 memory plate apiece.

As regards this clone: Its antigen remains unknown.

Sorted-subset replicate PCR reactions contained 200 ng DNA, corresponding to approximately 30,000 T cell genomes. Clones were read by immunoSEQ multiplex PCR, and TCRdb kept only the in-frame ones, dropping some. The sample includes hundreds of thousands of clones, 73% of them seen just once. Study-wide findings and caveats: Few donors restricted represented genetic and exposure-history diversity.

The ends were cut back, 8 bases at V and 4 bases at J, with 12 bases in the middle. The CDR3 covers 13 residues. Germline V CDR1 and CDR2: MNHEY, SVGAGI. Input material: memory CD4+ T cells sorted from blood. The subset: CD45RA-negative fraction. This chain uses TRBV6-5 with TRBJ1-5, with D unclear. The sequence derives from a woman between 25 and 40 years old in good health. CDR3 nucleotide sequence: TGTGCCAGCGCGGGGAGCTCGAATCAGCCCCAGCATTTT. This codes for CASAGSSNQPQHF.